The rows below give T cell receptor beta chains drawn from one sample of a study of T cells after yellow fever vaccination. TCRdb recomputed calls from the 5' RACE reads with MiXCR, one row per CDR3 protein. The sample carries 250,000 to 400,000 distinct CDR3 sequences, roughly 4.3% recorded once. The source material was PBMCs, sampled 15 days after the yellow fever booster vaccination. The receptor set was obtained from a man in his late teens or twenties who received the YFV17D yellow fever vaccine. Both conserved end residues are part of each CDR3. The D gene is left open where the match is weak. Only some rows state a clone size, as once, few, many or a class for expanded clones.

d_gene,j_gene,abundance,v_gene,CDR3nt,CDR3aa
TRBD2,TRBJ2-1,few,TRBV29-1,TGCAGCGGCGGACTAGCGGGAGGTGAGCAGTTCTTC,CSGGLAGGEQFF
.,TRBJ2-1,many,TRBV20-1,TGCAGTGCTCCTTCACCCAGGCGGCAGTTCTTC,CSAPSPRRQFF
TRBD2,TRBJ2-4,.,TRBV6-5,TGTGCCAGCAGTTCCTGGGCACTAGCGGGGGCGCATCTAGCCAAAAACATTCAGTACTTC,CASSSWALAGAHLAKNIQYF
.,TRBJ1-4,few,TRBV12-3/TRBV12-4,TGTGCCAGCAGTTTCATAGGGCCGGGTGAAAAACTGTTTTTT,CASSFIGPGEKLFF
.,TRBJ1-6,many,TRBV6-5,TGTGCCAGCAGGACGACAGCAAGCTCCTATAATTCACCCCTCCACTTT,CASRTTASSYNSPLHF
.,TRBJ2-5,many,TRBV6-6,TGTGCCAGCAGCTACGGCGTCCAAGAGACCCAGTACTTC,CASSYGVQETQYF
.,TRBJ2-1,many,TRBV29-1,TGCAGCGTGGGCGGGGTCGATCGCTACAATGAGCAGTTCTTC,CSVGGVDRYNEQFF
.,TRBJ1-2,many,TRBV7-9,TGTGCCAGCAGCTTAGCAGTGAACTATGGCTACACCTTC,CASSLAVNYGYTF
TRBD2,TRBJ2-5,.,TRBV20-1,TGCAGTGCTCGGGCGTTTAGCGGGGGGGCCGTAGAGGAGACCCAGTACTTC,CSARAFSGGAVEETQYF
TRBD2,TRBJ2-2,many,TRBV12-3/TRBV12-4,TGTGCCAGCAGCCCGGGACTAGCGGGGGCCGGAACCGGGGAGCTGTTTTTT,CASSPGLAGAGTGELFF
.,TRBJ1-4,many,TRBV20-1,TGCAGTGCTCGATACGACAGGACTAATGAAAAACTGTTTTTT,CSARYDRTNEKLFF
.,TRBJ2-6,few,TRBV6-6,TGTGCCAGCAGTCCTCAGGGTTCCTCTGGGGCCAACGTCCTGACTTTC,CASSPQGSSGANVLTF
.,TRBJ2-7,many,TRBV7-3,TGTGCCAGCAGCGGGACTGCGGATCCGCCTATAAGGAGGGGTCTCGAGCAGTACTTC,CASSGTADPPIRRGLEQYF
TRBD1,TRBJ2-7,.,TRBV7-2,TGTGCCAGCAGCCACTCTCCGGGACAGGGATCTTACGAGCAGTACTTC,CASSHSPGQGSYEQYF
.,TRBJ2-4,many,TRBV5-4,TGTGCCAGCAGCGATCGCTCCGGGACATTTGACATTCAGTACTTC,CASSDRSGTFDIQYF
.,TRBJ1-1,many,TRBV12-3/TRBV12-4,TGTGCCAGCAGCTTGGACACGAACACTGAAGCTTTCTTT,CASSLDTNTEAFF
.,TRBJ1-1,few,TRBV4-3,TGCGCCAGCAGCCCGACAGCGTTGAACACTGAAGCTTTCTTT,CASSPTALNTEAFF
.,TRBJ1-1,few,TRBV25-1,TGTGCCAGCAGTGTTCCAGGTTGGAACACTGAAGCTTTCTTT,CASSVPGWNTEAFF
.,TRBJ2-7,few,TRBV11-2,TGTGCCAGCAGAACGTATGGGCTTAGGACAGTCGAGCAGTACTTC,CASRTYGLRTVEQYF
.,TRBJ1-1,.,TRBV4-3,TGCGCCAGCAGCCTCCGGACCGGGGTTGGGGGCACTGAAGCTTTCTTT,CASSLRTGVGGTEAFF
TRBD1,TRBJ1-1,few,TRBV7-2,TGTGCCAGCAGCACCACCTGGACAGGAGGGGTAGCTTTCTTT,CASSTTWTGGVAFF
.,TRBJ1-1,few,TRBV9,TGTGCCAGCAGCGTATCCAACACTGAAGCTTTCTTT,CASSVSNTEAFF
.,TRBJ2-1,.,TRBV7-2,TGTGCCAGCAGCTCCGGAGTTGGATCCATCCAGGATGAGCAGTTCTTC,CASSSGVGSIQDEQFF
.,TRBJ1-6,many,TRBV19,TGTGCCAGTAGTTGGCAGGGATCGGCTTTAGGTTCACCCCTCCACTTT,CASSWQGSALGSPLHF
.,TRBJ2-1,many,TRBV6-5,TGTGCCAGCAGTTATGGGCCTAGTATCATGTTGTTCTTC,CASSYGPSIMLFF
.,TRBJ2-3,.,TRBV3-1,TGTGCCAGCAGCCAAGTCTTAACAGATACGCAGTATTTT,CASSQVLTDTQYF
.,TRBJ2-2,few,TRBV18,TGTGCCAGCTCACCACCGACGGGCGCCGGCACCGGGGAGCTGTTTTTT,CASSPPTGAGTGELFF
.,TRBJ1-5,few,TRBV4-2,TGTGCCAGCAGCCAAGGCCCTGGGAGCAATCAGCCCCAGCATTTT,CASSQGPGSNQPQHF
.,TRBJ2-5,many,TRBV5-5,TGTGCCAGCAGCTTTTTCCCCACCAGGGGTACCCAAGAGACCCAGTACTTC,CASSFFPTRGTQETQYF
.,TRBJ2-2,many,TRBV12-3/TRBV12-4,TGTGCCAGCAGTTTTGGATCTAACACCGGGGAGCTGTTTTTT,CASSFGSNTGELFF
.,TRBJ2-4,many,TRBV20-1,TGCAGTGTGGGCCGAGCCGTTGTAGCCAAAAACATTCAGTACTTC,CSVGRAVVAKNIQYF
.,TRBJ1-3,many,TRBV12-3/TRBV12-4,TGTGCCAGCAGTCCCGCCGGACGCAACTCTGGAAACACCATATATTTT,CASSPAGRNSGNTIYF
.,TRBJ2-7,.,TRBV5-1,TGCGCCAGCAGGACAGGGACTACCTACGAGCAGTACTTC,CASRTGTTYEQYF
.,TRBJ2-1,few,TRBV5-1,TGCGCCAGCAGCGTAGACTGGAGGGGAATCTACAATGAGCAGTTCTTC,CASSVDWRGIYNEQFF
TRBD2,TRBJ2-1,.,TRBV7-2,TGTGCCAGCAGCTTCTTTAGCGGGGGCGGTTTGGGGGAGCAGTTCTTC,CASSFFSGGGLGEQFF
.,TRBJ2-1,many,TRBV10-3,TGTGCCATCAGTGAGTCGGAATCCGGGGGTCATCACTACAATGAGCAGTTCTTC,CAISESESGGHHYNEQFF
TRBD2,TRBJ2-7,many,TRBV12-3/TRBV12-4,TGTGCCAGCAGTCTCCCGGGACTAGCAACTTACGAGCAGTACTTC,CASSLPGLATYEQYF
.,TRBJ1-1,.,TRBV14,TGTGCCAGCAGCCTAAACAGGGCTGAAGCTTTCTTT,CASSLNRAEAFF